The T cell receptor (beta chain) under discussion was sequenced for a study of blood T cell repertoires in COVID-19. Study overall: Samples representing acute and convalescent COVID-19 were sourced from the United States, Italy and Spain.

Germline assignment: CDR1 SGHTA and CDR2 FQGNSA. The CDR3 runs 18 residues. The V end was cut by 4 bases, the J end by 4 bases, with 26 bases between. In the study's own analysis: Amplification from reference gene primers served as the basis for estimated nucleated cell counts. Assay: immunoSEQ multiplex PCR; the TCRdb copy retains only in-frame clones and omits some. V, J and clone size derive from that table, while D and trimming were established from the DNA sequence. The sample includes 250,000 to 350,000 clones, approximately 90% seen only once; the top ten take about 2%. Sample: peripheral blood. This chain connects TRBV7-2 to TRBJ2-7; weak D call: TRBD1 (5 bases). This TCR was sampled from a woman aged 50 to 60 who had recovered from COVID-19. The CDR3 region is CASSSRFSQAAMEYEQYF. The DNA of the CDR3 is TGTGCCAGCAGCTCACGGTTTTCACAGGCGGCGATGGAATACGAGCAGTACTTC.